The 27 T cell receptor beta chains below come from one sample, sequenced in a study of blood T cell repertoires in COVID-19. Measured with immunoSEQ multiplex PCR; TCRdb has only the in-frame clones, and not every one. The data show fewer than 150,000 clones, with around four fifths seen just once and roughly 20% held by the top ten. The source material was peripheral blood. The source of these receptors is a man at least 80 years old with acute or convalescent COVID-19.

The rearrangement links TRBV5-1 to TRBJ2-1; 10 bases agree with TRBD2. Trimming took 3 bases from V and 7 from J; bases not matched to a gene: 13. The CDR3 contains 17 residues. Germline CDR1 SGHRS, CDR2 YFSETQ. CDR3 amino acids: CASSSNPSGGARNEQFF. In DNA form, the CDR3 reads TGCGCCAGCAGCTCGAACCCGAGCGGGGGGGCACGGAATGAGCAGTTCTTC.

The V call is TRBV19, the J call TRBJ1-5, with 10 bases identical to TRBD1. Germline assignment: CDR1 LNHDA and CDR2 SQIVND (reference sequence). V shed 5 bases and J 6 bases; nucleotides not matched to a gene: 7. The CDR3 runs 15 residues. The CDR3 coding sequence is TGTGCCAGTAGTGGAGACAGGGGGCGCAGTCAGCCCCAGCATTTT. It yields the protein CASSGDRGRSQPQHF.

The chain joins TRBV11-2 to TRBJ1-1; 7 positions match TRBD1. Trimming cost V 3 bases and J 2 bases; bases outside gene matches: 6. CDR1 is SGHAT and CDR2 is FQNNGV in the germline V gene. This CDR3 has 15 amino acids. The CDR3 reads CASSLDGTANTEAFF. As DNA, the CDR3 is TGTGCCAGCAGCTTGGACGGGACAGCCAACACTGAAGCTTTCTTT.

The sample holds many counts of this clone. The chain combines TRBV2 with TRBJ2-1; possibly TRBD2 for D (5 bases). Germline V gene sequence: CDR1 SNHLY, CDR2 FYNNEI. The V and J ends lost 6 bases and 1 base respectively, with 10 bases between them. The CDR3 totals 14 residues. CDR3 sequence: CASRAGISYNEQFF. Here the CDR3 DNA reads TGTGCCAGCAGGGCCGGGATTTCCTACAATGAGCAGTTCTTC.

The CDR3 nucleotides read TGTGCCAGCAGCCACCGAGAAACAGCCTCTGGAAACACCATATATTTT. It translates to CASSHRETASGNTIYF. The V call is TRBV4-2, the J call TRBJ1-3, with D unresolved. The CDR3 runs to 16 residues. Germline V gives CDR1 LGHNA, CDR2 YNFKEQ. V was trimmed by 3 bases and J by 0 bases, leaving 12 bases between them.

This clone was seen only once. The rearrangement uses TRBV19 and TRBJ1-5, with 9 positions matching TRBD1. This CDR3 is built from 17 residues. Per the germline V gene, CDR1 is LNHDA and CDR2 is SQIVND (reference sequence). The junction had 11 bases not matched to a gene; V was cut back by 4 bases and J by 4 bases. Here the CDR3 reads CASSTHPGQGLNQPQHF. Here the CDR3 DNA reads TGTGCCAGTAGTACCCACCCGGGACAGGGTTTGAATCAGCCCCAGCATTTT.

This sequence joins TRBV19 and TRBJ1-4; TRBD1 agrees at 9 bases. Trimming removed 6 bases from V and 8 bases from J; junction bases left unmatched: 13. There are 16 residues in the CDR3. The germline CDR1 and CDR2 sequences are LNHDA and SQIVND (reference sequence). CDR3 sequence (DNA): TGTGCCAGTAGCCTAACCGGGACAGGGTTTCGGGAAAAACTGTTTTTT. Amino acids: CASSLTGTGFREKLFF.

V and J are TRBV10-3 and TRBJ2-3; 9 nucleotides align to TRBD2. Germline V CDR1 and CDR2: ENHRY, SYGVKD. V was clipped by 6 bases and J by 1 base; unmatched bases: 8. The CDR3 has 16 residues. CDR3 sequence: CAISSASGAGTDTQYF. CDR3 bases: TGTGCCATCAGCTCCGCTAGCGGGGCGGGCACAGATACGCAGTATTTT.

This chain joins TRBV18 and TRBJ1-1; 7 nucleotides agree with TRBD1. Trimming at V came to 3 bases and at J to 0 bases, leaving 13 bases not matched to a gene. This CDR3 has 18 residues. Germline CDR1 is KGHSH and CDR2 is LQKENI. The CDR3 nucleotides read TGTGCCAGCTCACCTGTTATTCAGCAGGGGGGCATGAACACTGAAGCTTTCTTT. Amino acid sequence: CASSPVIQQGGMNTEAFF.

This clone appeared a single time. This chain uses TRBV9 with TRBJ2-3; TRBD2 aligns across 9 bases. With 0 bases clipped from V and 2 bases from J, the junction kept 7 bases outside the gene matches. Germline assignment: CDR1 SGDLS and CDR2 YYNGEE. The CDR3 runs 17 residues. The CDR3 DNA is TGTGCCAGCAGCGTAGATCTGAAGCGGGGGGACACAGATACGCAGTATTTT. Protein product: CASSVDLKRGDTDTQYF.

V gene TRBV6-1 combines with J gene TRBJ2-5; the match to TRBD2 covers 7 bases. The CDR3 loop spans 15 amino acids. CDR1 is MNHNS, CDR2 SASEGT, per germline. The V and J ends lost 3 bases and 4 bases, in that order; junction bases with no gene match: 8. CDR3 residues: CASSDHGGTGETQYF. The DNA of the CDR3 is TGTGCCAGCAGTGATCACGGGGGGACGGGAGAGACCCAGTACTTC.

The V call is TRBV30, the J call TRBJ1-2; 7 bases agree with TRBD1. CDR1 is GTSNPN, CDR2 SVGIG, per germline (reference sequence). The CDR3 spans 12 residues. The DNA for the CDR3 is TGTGCGGGAGCTAACAGGGGCTATGGCTACACCTTC. This gives the protein CAGANRGYGYTF.

The chain employs TRBV7-2 and TRBJ1-2; possible D gene TRBD1, 6 bases. V shed 4 bases and J shed 6 bases, with 15 bases lying between them. CDR3 length equals 14 residues. Germline CDR1 and CDR2: SGHTA and FQGNSA. In DNA, the CDR3 is TGTGCCAGCAGCTACCGACAGGAGGTTAATGGCTACACCTTC. Translation: CASSYRQEVNGYTF.

The CDR3 coding sequence is TGTGCCAGTAGTATGACCCTGACAGTATATAGCAATCAGCCCCAGCATTTT. This encodes CASSMTLTVYSNQPQHF. The chain carries TRBV19 and TRBJ1-5; D might be TRBD1 (5 bases). The CDR3 runs 17 residues. V was shortened by 3 bases and J by 0 bases, with 15 bases between the two germline ends. Looked up from germline, CDR1 is LNHDA and CDR2 is SQIVND (reference sequence).

The J gene is TRBJ1-2, the V gene TRBV7-6, with 7 bases fitting TRBD1. Germline V CDR1 and CDR2: SGHVS, FNYEAQ. The length of the CDR3 is 13 residues. V shed 6 bases, J shed 4 bases, and the junction held 5 bases outside the gene matches. CDR3 region: CASSFRDSYGYTF. The CDR3 DNA sequence: TGTGCCAGCAGTTTCCGGGACAGCTATGGCTACACCTTC. The whole variable domain, remainder taken from reference TRBV7-6 and TRBJ1-2, is GAGVSQSPRYKVTKRGQDVALRCDPISGHVSLYWYRQALGQGPEFLTYFNYEAQQDKSGLPNDRFSAERPEGSISTLTIQRTEQRDSAMYRCASSFRDSYGYTFGSGTRLTVV.

The gene calls are TRBV7-6 and TRBJ2-5; 7 nucleotides match TRBD1. The length of the CDR3 is 17 residues. V lost 0 bases to trimming and J lost 1 base; unmatched junction nucleotides: 8. Germline CDR1 reads SGHVS; CDR2 reads FNYEAQ. The CDR3 region has the DNA TGTGCCAGCAGCTTAGCGCTTGGAGAGGGGGCCCAAGAGACCCAGTACTTC. Its protein product is CASSLALGEGAQETQYF.

The rearrangement joins TRBV5-1 to TRBJ2-5, with TRBD1 matching 8 bases. CDR1 is SGHRS, CDR2 YFSETQ, per germline. CDR3 size: 14 residues. After removal of 4 bases from V and 4 bases from J, the junction contained 6 bases not matched to a gene. This chain's CDR3 is CASSPGQALETQYF. DNA for the CDR3: TGCGCCAGCAGCCCGGGACAGGCGTTAGAGACCCAGTACTTC.

The chain is built from TRBV9 and TRBJ2-2, with a tentative D call TRBD1 (5 bases). Per the germline V gene, CDR1 is SGDLS and CDR2 is YYNGEE. This CDR3 spans 15 amino acids. The V end was cut by 4 bases, the J end by 1 base, with 11 bases between. CDR3 bases: TGTGCCAGCAGCCGAAAAGGGGAGAACACCGGGGAGCTGTTTTTT. As protein: CASSRKGENTGELFF.

This clone was seen only a few times. The chain has TRBV4-1 and TRBJ1-6; D remains ambiguous. V was shortened by 0 bases and J by 9 bases, with 12 bases between the two germline ends. Germline values: CDR1 MGHRA, CDR2 YSYEKL. CDR3 length: 15 amino acids. The DNA for the CDR3 is TGCGCCAGCAGCCAAGATCTGGCAGTCTCTTCACCCCTCCACTTT. It specifies CASSQDLAVSSPLHF.

The CDR3 sequence: CASSGRNSNQPQHF. In DNA form, the CDR3 reads TGTGCCAGCAGTGGGCGGAATAGCAATCAGCCCCAGCATTTT. J is TRBJ1-5 and V is TRBV2; D ambiguous. V lost 4 bases to trimming and J lost 0 bases, with 7 bases between them. CDR3 length equals 14 residues. Looked up from germline, CDR1 is SNHLY and CDR2 is FYNNEI.

The V call is TRBV19, the J call TRBJ1-6; TRBD1 is a possible D gene (6 bases). The V end was cut by 7 bases, the J end by 9 bases, with 22 bases between. From germline, CDR1 is LNHDA and CDR2 SQIVND (reference sequence). The CDR3 spans 16 residues. The DNA for the CDR3 is TGTGCCAGTAAATCCACGTCGCAGGGGCTCGGTTCACCCCTCCACTTT. Its translation is CASKSTSQGLGSPLHF.

The chain has TRBV19 and TRBJ1-2, with 7 nucleotides matching TRBD1. CDR3 length: 15 residues. From germline, CDR1 is LNHDA and CDR2 SQIVND (reference sequence). V dropped 3 bases and J dropped 0; count of bases not matched to a gene: 4. CDR3 sequence (DNA): TGTGCCAGTAGTATCGGACAGGCGACTAACTATGGCTACACCTTC. It yields the protein CASSIGQATNYGYTF.

The chain combines TRBV4-2 with TRBJ1-1, with D possibly being TRBD1 (5 bases). Trimming pared 0 bases from V and 7 bases from J, leaving 12 bases between. The CDR3 is made up of 14 amino acids. Germline CDR1 and CDR2: LGHNA and YNFKEQ. The CDR3 reads CASSQDLDIGEAFF. Here the CDR3 DNA reads TGTGCCAGCAGCCAAGATCTGGACATTGGTGAAGCTTTCTTT.

V gene TRBV5-1 combines with J gene TRBJ1-6, with TRBD1 as a possible D gene (5 bases). Trimming stripped 4 bases from V and 8 bases from J, with 13 bases between. Germline values: CDR1 SGHRS, CDR2 YFSETQ. This CDR3 contains 14 residues. CDR3 bases: TGCGCCAGCAGCATCGGACGGGGGGATTCACCCCTCCACTTT. Translated, it gives CASSIGRGDSPLHF.

This clone occurred once. The chain joins TRBV12-5 to TRBJ1-1, with a possible D match to TRBD1 (6 bases). V gave up 0 bases and J gave up 0 bases, with 20 bases separating them. The germline V gene encodes CDR1 LGHNT and CDR2 FRNRAP. This CDR3 spans 19 amino acids. The CDR3 DNA sequence: TGTGCTAGTGGTTTGGTCGACCCTGGGGTAGGGGGATTGAACACTGAAGCTTTCTTT. Its translation: CASGLVDPGVGGLNTEAFF.

The chain links TRBV5-4 to TRBJ2-6, with 8 nucleotides matching TRBD2. The CDR3 is 16 residues long. Germline values: CDR1 SGHNT, CDR2 YYREEE (reference sequence). V shed 4 bases, J shed 0 bases, and the junction held 3 bases outside the gene matches. The CDR3 reads CASSTSGGSGANVLTF. CDR3 sequence (DNA): TGTGCCAGCAGCACGAGCGGGGGCTCTGGGGCCAACGTCCTGACTTTC.

The gene calls are TRBV30 and TRBJ1-5, with a tentative D call TRBD1 (5 bases). Germline CDR1 and CDR2: GTSNPN and SVGIG (reference sequence). The ends were cut back, 2 bases at V and 3 bases at J, with 14 bases in the middle. The CDR3 totals 15 residues. CDR3 DNA sequence: TGTGCCTGGAGTAACCCCCGGGGGAACAATCAGCCCCAGCATTTT. Protein product: CAWSNPRGNNQPQHF.